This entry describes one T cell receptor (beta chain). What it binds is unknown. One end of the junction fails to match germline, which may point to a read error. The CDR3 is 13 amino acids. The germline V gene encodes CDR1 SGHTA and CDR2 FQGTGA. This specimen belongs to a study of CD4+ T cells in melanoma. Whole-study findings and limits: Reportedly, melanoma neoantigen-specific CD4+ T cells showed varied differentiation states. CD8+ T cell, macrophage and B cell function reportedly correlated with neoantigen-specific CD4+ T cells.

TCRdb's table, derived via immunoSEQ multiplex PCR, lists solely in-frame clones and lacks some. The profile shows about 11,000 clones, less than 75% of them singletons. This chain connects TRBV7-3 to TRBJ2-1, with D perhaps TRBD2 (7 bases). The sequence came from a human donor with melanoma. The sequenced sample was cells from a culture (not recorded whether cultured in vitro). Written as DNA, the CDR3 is TGTGTCAGCAGCCCCGGTCTAGGGGGGGCCCGGTTCTTC. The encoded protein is CVSSPGLGGARFF.